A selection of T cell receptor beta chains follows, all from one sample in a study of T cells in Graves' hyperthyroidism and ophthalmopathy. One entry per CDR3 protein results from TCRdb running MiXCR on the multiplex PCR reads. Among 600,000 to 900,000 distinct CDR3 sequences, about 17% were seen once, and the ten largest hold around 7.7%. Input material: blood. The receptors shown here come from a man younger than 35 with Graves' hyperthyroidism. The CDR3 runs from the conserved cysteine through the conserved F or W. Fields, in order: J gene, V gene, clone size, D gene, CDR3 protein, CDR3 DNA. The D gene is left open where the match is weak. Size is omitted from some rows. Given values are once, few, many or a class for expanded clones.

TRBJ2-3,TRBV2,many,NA,CASRVEVRAGTQYF,TGTGCCAGCAGGGTCGAAGTTCGGGCGGGTACGCAGTATTTT
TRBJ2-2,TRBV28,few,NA,CASSLYLPGTGNANTGELFF,TGTGCCAGCAGTTTATACCTTCCGGGAACAGGTAACGCGAACACCGGGGAGCTGTTTTTT
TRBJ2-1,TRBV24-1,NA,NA,CATSGQSSYNEQFF,TGTGCCACCAGTGGACAGAGCTCCTACAATGAGCAGTTCTTC
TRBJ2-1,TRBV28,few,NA,CASEAGSYNEQFF,TGTGCCAGTGAAGCGGGCTCCTACAATGAGCAGTTCTTC
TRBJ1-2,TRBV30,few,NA,CAWSSPGKGDYGYTF,TGTGCCTGGAGCAGCCCAGGGAAAGGGGACTATGGCTACACCTTC
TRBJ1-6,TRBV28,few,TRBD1,CASSFGGTGGISYNSPLHF,TGTGCCAGCAGTTTTGGGGGGACAGGGGGAATTTCCTATAATTCACCCCTCCACTTT
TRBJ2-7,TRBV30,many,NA,CAWSRINEQYF,TGTGCCTGGAGCCGCATCAACGAGCAGTACTTC
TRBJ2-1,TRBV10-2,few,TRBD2,CASGDSGTAYNEQFF,TGCGCCAGCGGAGATAGCGGGACCGCCTACAATGAGCAGTTCTTC
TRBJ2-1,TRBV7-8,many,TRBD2,CASSLELAGGYNEQFF,TGTGCCAGCAGCTTAGAACTAGCGGGAGGATACAATGAGCAGTTCTTC
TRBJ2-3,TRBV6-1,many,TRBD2,CASMTSLWTDTQYF,TGTGCCAGCATGACTAGCCTGTGGACAGATACGCAGTATTTT
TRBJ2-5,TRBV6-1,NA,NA,CASSGTALPAQYF,TGTGCCAGCAGTGGGACAGCCCTCCCGGCCCAGTACTTC
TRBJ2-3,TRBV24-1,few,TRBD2,CATSHGLAGGPLTDTQYF,TGTGCCACCAGCCATGGACTAGCGGGAGGCCCCCTCACAGATACGCAGTATTTT
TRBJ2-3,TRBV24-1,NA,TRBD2,CATSDTGILAGGWGKDTQYF,TGTGCCACCAGTGATACGGGAATCCTAGCGGGAGGATGGGGAAAAGATACGCAGTATTTT
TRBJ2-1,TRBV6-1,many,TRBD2,CASSSSGRIGNGNEQFF,TGTGCCAGCAGTTCTAGCGGGAGAATAGGCAATGGCAATGAGCAGTTCTTC
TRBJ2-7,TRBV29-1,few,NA,CSVDCLSGDYEQYF,TGCAGCGTTGACTGCCTTTCCGGAGACTACGAGCAGTACTTC
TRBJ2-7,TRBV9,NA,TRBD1,CASSAGQAPGEQYF,TGTGCCAGCAGCGCAGGACAGGCCCCGGGGGAGCAGTACTTC
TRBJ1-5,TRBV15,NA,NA,CATSIRGSPQPQHF,TGTGCCACCAGTATTCGGGGGTCCCCTCAGCCCCAGCATTTT
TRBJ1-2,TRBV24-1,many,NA,CATSDSRAQGQGYTF,TGTGCCACCAGTGATTCCCGTGCCCAGGGACAAGGCTACACCTTC
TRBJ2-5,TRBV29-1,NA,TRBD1,CSVDLQGARETQYF,TGCAGCGTTGATTTGCAGGGGGCAAGAGAGACCCAGTACTTC
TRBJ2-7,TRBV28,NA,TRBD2,CASSLITSGSYEQYF,TGTGCCAGCAGTCTCATAACTAGCGGGTCCTACGAGCAGTACTTC
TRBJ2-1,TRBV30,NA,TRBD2,CAWSVFTSGTEFF,TGTGCCTGGAGTGTATTTACTAGCGGGACAGAGTTCTTC